Each of the 7 T cell receptor beta chains below was sequenced from the same sample in a study of T cell changes during pregnancy in multiple sclerosis. The protocol was immunoSEQ multiplex PCR, while the TCRdb copy is restricted to in-frame clones and leaves out a portion. The sample has 60,000 to 75,000 clones; more than 90% are singletons. Sequenced here: peripheral blood, sampled in the second trimester of pregnancy. Receptors were obtained from a female donor with multiple sclerosis, enrolled in a pregnancy study.

V gene TRBV18 combines with J gene TRBJ2-2; D is possibly TRBD2 (7 bases). Trimming took off 3 bases at V and 6 bases at J, with 14 bases between the two ends. Germline V gives CDR1 KGHSH, CDR2 LQKENI. This CDR3 comprises 15 residues. As DNA, the CDR3 is TGTGCCAGCTCACCTCCCGGGGGGCGCGCCGGGGAGCTGTTTTTT. Translating it yields CASSPPGGRAGELFF. The full variable domain, with the rest looked up from reference TRBV18 and TRBJ2-2, is NAGVMQNPRHLVRRRGQEARLRCSPMKGHSHVYWYRQLPEEGLKFMVYLQKENIIDESGMPKERFSAEFPKEGPSILRIQQVVRGDSAAYFCASSPPGGRAGELFFGEGSRLTVL.

The J gene is TRBJ2-1, the V gene TRBV6-6; D gene ambiguous. The germline CDR1 and CDR2 sequences are MNHNY and SVGAGI (reference sequence). V gave up 5 bases and J gave up 0 bases, with 14 bases separating them. CDR3 length: 16 residues. The DNA for the CDR3 is TGTGCCAGCAGTCCTGTGGGCCTAAGCTCCTACAATGAGCAGTTCTTC. Amino acid sequence: CASSPVGLSSYNEQFF.

The V call is TRBV7-6, the J call TRBJ2-5, with a weak D call TRBD1 (6 bases). The CDR3 spans 14 residues. CDR1 SGHVS and CDR2 FNYEAQ come from the germline V gene. V dropped 2 bases and J dropped 7 bases, with 14 bases sitting between them. CDR3 sequence: CASSLWGLSGTQYF. The DNA of the CDR3 is TGTGCCAGCAGCTTATGGGGGCTCTCAGGGACCCAGTACTTC. Complete variable domain (other parts from reference TRBV7-6 and TRBJ2-5): GAGVSQSPRYKVTKRGQDVALRCDPISGHVSLYWYRQALGQGPEFLTYFNYEAQQDKSGLPNDRFSAERPEGSISTLTIQRTEQRDSAMYRCASSLWGLSGTQYFGPGTRLLVL.

J is TRBJ2-6 and V is TRBV5-8, with a tentative D call TRBD1 (7 bases). V shed 3 bases and J shed 4 bases, with 17 bases lying between them. From germline, CDR1 is SGHTS and CDR2 YDEGEE. The CDR3 runs to 17 residues. CDR3 in DNA: TGTGCCAGCAGCTCCCGGGCAGGGGGGACCGGGGCCAACGTCCTGACTTTC. Amino acid sequence: CASSSRAGGTGANVLTF.

This chain uses TRBV5-1 with TRBJ2-5; D remains unclear. The germline V and J ends were trimmed by 0 bases and 5 bases, with 14 bases remaining between them. Germline V gene sequence: CDR1 SGHRS, CDR2 YFSETQ. The CDR3 is 15 residues long. CDR3 coding DNA: TGCGCCAGCAGCTTGGGAGGTAAAGCCTGGGAGACCCAGTACTTC. Residues: CASSLGGKAWETQYF.

In DNA, the CDR3 is TGCAGCGTGCAGGGAATTTACTCCTACGAGCAGTACTTC. It specifies CSVQGIYSYEQYF. The chain recombines TRBV29-1 with TRBJ2-7; maybe TRBD1 (5 bases). In germline, CDR1 is SQVTM, CDR2 ANQGSEA. V was clipped by 6 bases and J by 0 bases, with 12 bases between them. The CDR3 is made up of 13 amino acids.

The chain is built from TRBV5-1 and TRBJ1-2, with TRBD1 matching over 9 bases. This CDR3 is built from 13 residues. Trimming at V came to 4 bases and at J to 8 bases, leaving 6 bases not matched to a gene. CDR1 and CDR2 (germline): SGHRS, YFSETQ. CDR3 in amino acids: CASSPDRGGGYTF. The CDR3 region has the DNA TGCGCCAGCAGCCCCGACAGGGGGGGAGGCTACACCTTC.